These T cell receptor beta chains were read from a single sample in a study of T cell responses to AZD1222 COVID-19 vaccine. The repertoire was sequenced with immunoSEQ multiplex PCR; TCRdb's copy has only in-frame clones and lacks some. The data contain 110,000 or so clones, 88% of them seen just once; the ten biggest clones take up approximately 10%. The sample here was peripheral blood, taken on day 0 of AZD1222 vaccination. These receptors came from an adult in good health. Each CDR3 is given with its conserved first and last residue. Size tells how often a clone was seen (once, few, many) or the class of an expanded clone, and some rows leave it out.

abundance: -; v_gene: TRBV4-2; j_gene: TRBJ2-3; CDR3aa: CASSQESDTQYF
abundance: -; v_gene: TRBV27; j_gene: TRBJ1-5; CDR3aa: CASSRDSSNQPQHF
abundance: -; v_gene: TRBV28; j_gene: TRBJ2-7; CDR3aa: CASSPIAGVDEQYF
abundance: -; v_gene: TRBV11-2; j_gene: TRBJ2-5; CDR3aa: CASSEGQAQETQYF
abundance: -; v_gene: TRBV20-1; j_gene: TRBJ2-7; CDR3aa: CSASRRVYEQYF
abundance: -; v_gene: TRBV19; j_gene: TRBJ1-3; CDR3aa: CASSIALHSGNTIYF
abundance: -; v_gene: TRBV9; j_gene: TRBJ2-1; CDR3aa: CASSGSGARDNEQFF
abundance: -; v_gene: TRBV24-1; j_gene: TRBJ1-4; CDR3aa: CATSVGQGKGEKLFF
abundance: -; v_gene: TRBV10-2; j_gene: TRBJ2-2; CDR3aa: CASSEFLGPGELFF
abundance: -; v_gene: TRBV27; j_gene: TRBJ2-2; CDR3aa: CASSTLAGPGELFF
abundance: -; v_gene: TRBV5-1; j_gene: TRBJ2-7; CDR3aa: CASSGTGLQYEQYF
abundance: -; v_gene: TRBV28; j_gene: TRBJ1-5; CDR3aa: CASSLTGGYQPQHF
abundance: -; v_gene: TRBV18; j_gene: TRBJ2-1; CDR3aa: CASSPGSGRVNEQFF
abundance: -; v_gene: TRBV5-4; j_gene: TRBJ2-2; CDR3aa: CASSSPGLAGVITGELFF
abundance: -; v_gene: TRBV9; j_gene: TRBJ2-3; CDR3aa: CASSPRGQSTDTQYF
abundance: -; v_gene: TRBV28; j_gene: TRBJ2-1; CDR3aa: CALSAGGGRNEQFF
abundance: -; v_gene: TRBV7-9; j_gene: TRBJ2-3; CDR3aa: CASSFAGGPGDTQYF
abundance: -; v_gene: TRBV18; j_gene: TRBJ2-1; CDR3aa: CASSPSGEGRGLRSSYNEQFF
abundance: -; v_gene: TRBV28; j_gene: TRBJ1-1; CDR3aa: CASSFGQMNTEAFF
abundance: -; v_gene: TRBV7-2; j_gene: TRBJ2-7; CDR3aa: CASSLQGGREYEQYF
abundance: -; v_gene: TRBV3-1/TRBV3-2; j_gene: TRBJ2-7; CDR3aa: CASSQVGRRAFEQYF
abundance: -; v_gene: TRBV7-9; j_gene: TRBJ2-2; CDR3aa: CASSRWTGPTGELFF
abundance: -; v_gene: TRBV3-1/TRBV3-2; j_gene: TRBJ2-7; CDR3aa: CASSHIYEQYF
abundance: -; v_gene: TRBV27; j_gene: TRBJ1-2; CDR3aa: CASSFLGDYGYTF
abundance: -; v_gene: TRBV28; j_gene: TRBJ2-7; CDR3aa: CASTTALTPYEQYF
abundance: -; v_gene: TRBV5-6; j_gene: TRBJ1-5; CDR3aa: CASSLFNTGNNQPQHF
abundance: -; v_gene: TRBV5-5; j_gene: TRBJ2-7; CDR3aa: CASSLRDRNYEQYF
abundance: -; v_gene: TRBV7-8; j_gene: TRBJ2-3; CDR3aa: CASSQQGDTQYF
abundance: -; v_gene: TRBV18; j_gene: TRBJ2-2; CDR3aa: CASSPIPLSTGELFF
abundance: once; v_gene: TRBV7-2; j_gene: TRBJ1-5; CDR3aa: CASSLEGTQPQHF
abundance: -; v_gene: TRBV7-9; j_gene: TRBJ1-1; CDR3aa: CASSLPSTNTEAFF
abundance: -; v_gene: TRBV6-5; j_gene: TRBJ2-2; CDR3aa: CASTGRANTGELFF
abundance: -; v_gene: TRBV19; j_gene: TRBJ2-5; CDR3aa: CASSIDWGETQYF
abundance: -; v_gene: TRBV6-5; j_gene: TRBJ1-4; CDR3aa: CASSPAGRQNEKLFF
abundance: -; v_gene: TRBV7-9; j_gene: TRBJ2-1; CDR3aa: CASQASGSPIYNEQFF
abundance: -; v_gene: TRBV5-5; j_gene: TRBJ1-1; CDR3aa: CASSATGTGGLNTEAFF
abundance: -; v_gene: TRBV10-1; j_gene: TRBJ2-1; CDR3aa: CASSESSLAGGPSYNEQFF
abundance: -; v_gene: TRBV28; j_gene: TRBJ1-1; CDR3aa: CASSAFDRGTEAFF
abundance: -; v_gene: TRBV5-4; j_gene: TRBJ1-1; CDR3aa: CASSARVGTDTEAFF
abundance: -; v_gene: TRBV7-3; j_gene: TRBJ2-5; CDR3aa: CASSKNTIQETQYF
abundance: few; v_gene: TRBV5-1; j_gene: TRBJ2-7; CDR3aa: CASSLAIGAGVYEQYF
abundance: -; v_gene: TRBV6-5; j_gene: TRBJ2-1; CDR3aa: CASKKGSAGGDEQFF
abundance: -; v_gene: TRBV15; j_gene: TRBJ2-2; CDR3aa: CATSRDALGASTGELFF
abundance: few; v_gene: TRBV5-4; j_gene: TRBJ1-2; CDR3aa: CATRDRDLYGYTF
abundance: -; v_gene: TRBV7-2; j_gene: TRBJ2-2; CDR3aa: CASSLGGSVTGELFF
abundance: -; v_gene: TRBV6-1; j_gene: TRBJ1-1; CDR3aa: CASSDVSGSWNTEAFF
abundance: -; v_gene: TRBV12-3/TRBV12-4; j_gene: TRBJ1-2; CDR3aa: CASRDSNYGYTF
abundance: -; v_gene: TRBV18; j_gene: TRBJ1-4; CDR3aa: CASSPRQGNEKLFF
abundance: -; v_gene: TRBV21-1; j_gene: TRBJ2-2; CDR3aa: CATLWDTGELFF
abundance: -; v_gene: TRBV6-5; j_gene: TRBJ1-5; CDR3aa: CASSYNRGTQPQHF
abundance: -; v_gene: TRBV7-2; j_gene: TRBJ2-1; CDR3aa: CASRKTGSSYNEQFF
abundance: -; v_gene: TRBV6-5; j_gene: TRBJ2-7; CDR3aa: CASSLDRGSYEQYF
abundance: -; v_gene: TRBV5-5; j_gene: TRBJ2-1; CDR3aa: CASSQQGYNEQFF